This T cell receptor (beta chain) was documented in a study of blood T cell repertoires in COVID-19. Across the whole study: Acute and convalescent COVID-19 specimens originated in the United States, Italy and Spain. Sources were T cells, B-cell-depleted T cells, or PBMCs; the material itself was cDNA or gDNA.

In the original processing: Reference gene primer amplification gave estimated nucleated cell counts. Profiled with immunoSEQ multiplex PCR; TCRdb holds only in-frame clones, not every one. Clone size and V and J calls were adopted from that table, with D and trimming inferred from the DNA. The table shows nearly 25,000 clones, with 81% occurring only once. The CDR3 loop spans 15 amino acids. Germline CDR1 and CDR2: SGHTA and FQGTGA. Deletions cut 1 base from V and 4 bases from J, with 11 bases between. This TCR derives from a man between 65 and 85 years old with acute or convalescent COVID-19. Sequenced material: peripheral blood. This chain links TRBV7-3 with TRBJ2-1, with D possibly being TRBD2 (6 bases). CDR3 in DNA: TGTGCCAGCAGCTTAAGGGGGGACCCGTACAATGAGCAGTTCTTC. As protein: CASSLRGDPYNEQFF.